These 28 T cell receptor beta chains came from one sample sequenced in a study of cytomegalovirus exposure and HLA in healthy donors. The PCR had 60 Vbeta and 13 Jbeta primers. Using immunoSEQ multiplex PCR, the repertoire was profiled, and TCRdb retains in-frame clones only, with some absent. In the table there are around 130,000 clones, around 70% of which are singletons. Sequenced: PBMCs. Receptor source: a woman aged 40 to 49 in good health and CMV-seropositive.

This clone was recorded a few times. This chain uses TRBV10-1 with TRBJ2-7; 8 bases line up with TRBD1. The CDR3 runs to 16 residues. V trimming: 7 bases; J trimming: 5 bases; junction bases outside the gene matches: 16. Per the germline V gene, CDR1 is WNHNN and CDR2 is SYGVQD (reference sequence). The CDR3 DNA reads TGCGCCAGCACCCGAGGAGCTAGCAGGGGGCAGGACGAGCAGTACTTC. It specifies CASTRGASRGQDEQYF.

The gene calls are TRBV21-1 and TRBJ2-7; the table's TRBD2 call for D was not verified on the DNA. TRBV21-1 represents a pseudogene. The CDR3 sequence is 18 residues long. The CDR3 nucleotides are TGTGCCAGCAGCGATAGGGGGCTAGCGGGATCTCCTTCCTACGAGCAGTACTTC. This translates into CASSDRGLAGSPSYEQYF.

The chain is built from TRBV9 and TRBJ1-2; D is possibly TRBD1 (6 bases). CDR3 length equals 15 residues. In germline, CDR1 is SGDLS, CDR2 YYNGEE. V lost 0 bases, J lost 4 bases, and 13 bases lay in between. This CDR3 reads CASSVGEGVGYGYTF. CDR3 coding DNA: TGTGCCAGCAGCGTAGGAGAGGGGGTGGGCTATGGCTACACCTTC.

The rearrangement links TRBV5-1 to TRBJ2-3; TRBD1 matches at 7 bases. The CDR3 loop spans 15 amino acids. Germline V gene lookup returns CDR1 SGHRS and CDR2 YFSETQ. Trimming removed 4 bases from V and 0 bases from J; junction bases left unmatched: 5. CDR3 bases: TGCGCCAGCAGCCTGGGACAGATAAGCACAGATACGCAGTATTTT. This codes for CASSLGQISTDTQYF.

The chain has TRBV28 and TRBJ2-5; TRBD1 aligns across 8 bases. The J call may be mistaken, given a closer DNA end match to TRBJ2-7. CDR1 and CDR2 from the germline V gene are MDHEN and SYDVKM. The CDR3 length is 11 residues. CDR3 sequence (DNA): TGTGCCAGCAGTGACAGGGGCGAGCAGTACTTC. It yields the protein CASSDRGEQYF.

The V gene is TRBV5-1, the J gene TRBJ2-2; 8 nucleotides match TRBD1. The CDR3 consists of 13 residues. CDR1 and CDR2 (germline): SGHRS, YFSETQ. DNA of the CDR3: TGCGCGTCCGGGACAGGAAACACCGGGGAGCTGTTTTTT. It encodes CASGTGNTGELFF.

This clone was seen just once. CDR3 bases: TGTGCCAGCAAGCTGACTAGCGGGGGGGCTACAGATACGCAGTATTTT. Translation: CASKLTSGGATDTQYF. The V gene is TRBV6-4, the J gene TRBJ2-3; TRBD2 aligns across 14 bases. The V and J ends lost 7 bases and 3 bases, in that order; junction bases with no gene match: 6. The germline CDR1 and CDR2 sequences are MRHNA and SNTAGT. The length of the CDR3 is 16 residues.

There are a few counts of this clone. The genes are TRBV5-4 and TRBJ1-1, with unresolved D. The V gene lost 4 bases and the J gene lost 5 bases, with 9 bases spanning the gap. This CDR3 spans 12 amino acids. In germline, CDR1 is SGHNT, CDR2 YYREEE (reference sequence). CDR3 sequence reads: CASSRVGTEAFF. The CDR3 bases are TGTGCCAGCAGCCGGGTGGGTACTGAAGCTTTCTTT.

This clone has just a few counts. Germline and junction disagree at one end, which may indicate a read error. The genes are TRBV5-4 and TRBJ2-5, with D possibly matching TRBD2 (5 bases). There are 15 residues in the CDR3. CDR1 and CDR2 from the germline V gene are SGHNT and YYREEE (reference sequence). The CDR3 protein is CASSQDEGAGETQYF. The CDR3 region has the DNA TGCGCCAGCAGCCAAGACGAGGGAGCAGGTGAGACCCAGTACTTC.

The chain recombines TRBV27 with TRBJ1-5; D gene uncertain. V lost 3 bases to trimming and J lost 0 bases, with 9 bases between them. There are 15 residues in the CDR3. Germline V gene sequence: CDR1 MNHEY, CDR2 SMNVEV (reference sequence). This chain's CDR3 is CASSFAGYSNQPQHF. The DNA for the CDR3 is TGTGCCAGCAGTTTCGCGGGTTATAGCAATCAGCCCCAGCATTTT.

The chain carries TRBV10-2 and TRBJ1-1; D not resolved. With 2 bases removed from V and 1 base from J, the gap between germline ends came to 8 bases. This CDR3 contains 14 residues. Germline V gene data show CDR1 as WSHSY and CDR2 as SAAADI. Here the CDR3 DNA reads TGCGCCAGCAGTGAGGGACGGGGGAACACTGAAGCTTTCTTT. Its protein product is CASSEGRGNTEAFF.

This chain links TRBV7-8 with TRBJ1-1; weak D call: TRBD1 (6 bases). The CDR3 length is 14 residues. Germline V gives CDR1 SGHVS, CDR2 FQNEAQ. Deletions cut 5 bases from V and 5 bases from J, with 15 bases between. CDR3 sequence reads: CASSPQGTETEAFF. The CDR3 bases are TGTGCCAGCAGCCCTCAGGGGACGGAAACTGAAGCTTTCTTT.

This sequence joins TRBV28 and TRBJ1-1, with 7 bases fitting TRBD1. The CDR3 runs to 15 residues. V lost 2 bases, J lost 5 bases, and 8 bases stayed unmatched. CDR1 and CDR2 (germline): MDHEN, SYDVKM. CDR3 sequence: CASSLIAGGNTEAFF. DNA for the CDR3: TGTGCCAGCAGTTTAATAGCAGGGGGGAATACTGAAGCTTTCTTT.

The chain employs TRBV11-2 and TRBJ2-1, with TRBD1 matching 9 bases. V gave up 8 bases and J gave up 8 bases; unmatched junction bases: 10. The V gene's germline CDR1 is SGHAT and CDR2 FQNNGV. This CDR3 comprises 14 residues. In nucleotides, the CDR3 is TGTGCCAGCGGCTCGGGACAGGGTAACCATGAGCAGTTCTTC. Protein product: CASGSGQGNHEQFF.

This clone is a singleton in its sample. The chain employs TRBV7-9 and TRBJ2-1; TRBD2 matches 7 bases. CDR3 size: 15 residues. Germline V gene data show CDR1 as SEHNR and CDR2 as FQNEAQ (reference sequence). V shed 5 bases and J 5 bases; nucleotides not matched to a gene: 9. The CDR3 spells CASSLDLAANNEQFF. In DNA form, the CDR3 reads TGTGCCAGCAGCCTTGATCTAGCGGCGAACAATGAGCAGTTCTTC.

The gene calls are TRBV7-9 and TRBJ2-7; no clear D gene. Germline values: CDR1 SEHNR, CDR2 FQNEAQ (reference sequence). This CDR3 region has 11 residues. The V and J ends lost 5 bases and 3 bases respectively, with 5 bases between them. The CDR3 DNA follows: TGTGCCAGCAGCCACGGCTACGAGCAGTACTTC. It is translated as CASSHGYEQYF.

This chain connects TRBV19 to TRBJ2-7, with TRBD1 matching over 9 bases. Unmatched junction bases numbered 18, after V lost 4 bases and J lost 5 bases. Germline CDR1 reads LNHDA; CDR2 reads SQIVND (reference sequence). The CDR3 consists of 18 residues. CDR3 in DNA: TGTGCCAGTAGTACCGAAGGGACAGGGCGCGGAAGACTGGACGAGCAGTACTTC. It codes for CASSTEGTGRGRLDEQYF.

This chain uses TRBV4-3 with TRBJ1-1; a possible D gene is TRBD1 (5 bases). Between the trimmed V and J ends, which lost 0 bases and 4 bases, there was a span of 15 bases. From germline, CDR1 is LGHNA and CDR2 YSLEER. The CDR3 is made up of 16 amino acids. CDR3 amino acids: CASSQDLIQGGTEAFF. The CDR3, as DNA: TGCGCCAGCAGCCAAGATTTGATTCAGGGTGGCACTGAAGCTTTCTTT.

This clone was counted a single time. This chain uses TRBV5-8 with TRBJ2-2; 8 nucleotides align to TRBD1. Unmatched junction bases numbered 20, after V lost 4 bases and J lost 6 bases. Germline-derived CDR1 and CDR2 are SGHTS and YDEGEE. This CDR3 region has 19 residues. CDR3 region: CASSPLRDRPYLPSGELFF. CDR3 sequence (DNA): TGTGCCAGCAGCCCCCTGCGGGACAGGCCCTATTTGCCGTCCGGGGAGCTGTTTTTT.

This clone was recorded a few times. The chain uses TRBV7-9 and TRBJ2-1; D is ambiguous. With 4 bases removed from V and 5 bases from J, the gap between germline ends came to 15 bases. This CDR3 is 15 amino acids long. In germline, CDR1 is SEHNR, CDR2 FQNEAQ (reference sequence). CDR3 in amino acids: CASSSVLSNNNEQFF. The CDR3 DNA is TGTGCCAGCAGCTCAGTGTTGTCGAATAACAATGAGCAGTTCTTC.

CDR3 amino acids: CASSFLARGTGADTQYF. DNA of the CDR3: TGTGCCAGCAGTTTTTTGGCCCGGGGGACGGGGGCAGATACGCAGTATTTT. The chain employs TRBV11-2 and TRBJ2-3, with D possibly being TRBD2 (6 bases). CDR1 and CDR2 (germline): SGHAT, FQNNGV. The CDR3 is 17 residues long. V was shortened by 6 bases and J by 4 bases, with 23 bases between the two germline ends.

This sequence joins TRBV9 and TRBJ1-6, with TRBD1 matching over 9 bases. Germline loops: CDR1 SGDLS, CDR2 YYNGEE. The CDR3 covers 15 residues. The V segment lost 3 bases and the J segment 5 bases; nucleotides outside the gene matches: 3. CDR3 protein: CASSADRGDNSPLHF. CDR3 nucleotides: TGTGCCAGCAGCGCTGACAGGGGGGATAATTCACCCCTCCACTTT. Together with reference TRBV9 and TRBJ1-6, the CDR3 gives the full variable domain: DSGVTQTPKHLITATGQRVTLRCSPRSGDLSVYWYQQSLDQGLQFLIQYYNGEERAKGNILERFSAQQFPDLHSELNLSSLELGDSALYFCASSADRGDNSPLHFGNGTRLTVT.

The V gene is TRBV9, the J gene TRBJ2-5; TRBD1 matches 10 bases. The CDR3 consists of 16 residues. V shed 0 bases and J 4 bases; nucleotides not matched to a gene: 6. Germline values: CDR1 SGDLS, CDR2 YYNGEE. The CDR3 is CASSVGDRGSRETQYF. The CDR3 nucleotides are TGTGCCAGCAGCGTAGGGGACAGGGGATCTCGAGAGACCCAGTACTTC.

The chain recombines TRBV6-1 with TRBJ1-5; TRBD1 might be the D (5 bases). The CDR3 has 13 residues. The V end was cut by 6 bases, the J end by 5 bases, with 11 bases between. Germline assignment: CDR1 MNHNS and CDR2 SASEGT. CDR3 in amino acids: CASRDKFYQPQHF. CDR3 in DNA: TGTGCCAGCAGGGACAAGTTTTATCAGCCCCAGCATTTT.

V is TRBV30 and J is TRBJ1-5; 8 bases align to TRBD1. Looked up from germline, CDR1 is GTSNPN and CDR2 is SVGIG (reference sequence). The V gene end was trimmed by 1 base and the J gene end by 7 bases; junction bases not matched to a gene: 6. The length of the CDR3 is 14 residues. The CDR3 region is CAWSAGQGFQPQHF. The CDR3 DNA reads TGTGCCTGGAGTGCCGGACAGGGTTTCCAGCCCCAGCATTTT. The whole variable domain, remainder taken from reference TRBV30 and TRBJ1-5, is SQTIHQWPATLVQPVGSPLSLECTVEGTSNPNLYWYRQAAGRGLQLLFYSVGIGQISSEVPQNLSASRPQDRQFILSSKKLLLSDSGFYLCAWSAGQGFQPQHFGDGTRLSIL.

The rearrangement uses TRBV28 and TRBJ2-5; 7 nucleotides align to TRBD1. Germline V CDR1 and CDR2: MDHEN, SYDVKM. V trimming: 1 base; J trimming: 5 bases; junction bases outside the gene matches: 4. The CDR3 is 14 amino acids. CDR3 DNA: TGTGCCAGCAGTTTATATAAGGGGGCGGAGACCCAGTACTTC. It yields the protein CASSLYKGAETQYF.

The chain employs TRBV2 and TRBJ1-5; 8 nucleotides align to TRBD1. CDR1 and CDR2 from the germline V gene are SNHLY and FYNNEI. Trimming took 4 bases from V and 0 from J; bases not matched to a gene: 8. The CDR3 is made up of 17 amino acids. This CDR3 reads CASSGWDRRYSNQPQHF. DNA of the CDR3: TGTGCCAGCAGTGGGTGGGACAGGCGATATAGCAATCAGCCCCAGCATTTT.

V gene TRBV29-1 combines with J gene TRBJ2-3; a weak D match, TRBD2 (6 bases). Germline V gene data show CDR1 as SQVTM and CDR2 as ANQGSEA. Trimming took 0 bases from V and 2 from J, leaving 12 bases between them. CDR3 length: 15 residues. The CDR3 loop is CSVEEISGTTDTQYF. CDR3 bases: TGCAGCGTTGAAGAAATTAGCGGAACCACAGATACGCAGTATTTT.